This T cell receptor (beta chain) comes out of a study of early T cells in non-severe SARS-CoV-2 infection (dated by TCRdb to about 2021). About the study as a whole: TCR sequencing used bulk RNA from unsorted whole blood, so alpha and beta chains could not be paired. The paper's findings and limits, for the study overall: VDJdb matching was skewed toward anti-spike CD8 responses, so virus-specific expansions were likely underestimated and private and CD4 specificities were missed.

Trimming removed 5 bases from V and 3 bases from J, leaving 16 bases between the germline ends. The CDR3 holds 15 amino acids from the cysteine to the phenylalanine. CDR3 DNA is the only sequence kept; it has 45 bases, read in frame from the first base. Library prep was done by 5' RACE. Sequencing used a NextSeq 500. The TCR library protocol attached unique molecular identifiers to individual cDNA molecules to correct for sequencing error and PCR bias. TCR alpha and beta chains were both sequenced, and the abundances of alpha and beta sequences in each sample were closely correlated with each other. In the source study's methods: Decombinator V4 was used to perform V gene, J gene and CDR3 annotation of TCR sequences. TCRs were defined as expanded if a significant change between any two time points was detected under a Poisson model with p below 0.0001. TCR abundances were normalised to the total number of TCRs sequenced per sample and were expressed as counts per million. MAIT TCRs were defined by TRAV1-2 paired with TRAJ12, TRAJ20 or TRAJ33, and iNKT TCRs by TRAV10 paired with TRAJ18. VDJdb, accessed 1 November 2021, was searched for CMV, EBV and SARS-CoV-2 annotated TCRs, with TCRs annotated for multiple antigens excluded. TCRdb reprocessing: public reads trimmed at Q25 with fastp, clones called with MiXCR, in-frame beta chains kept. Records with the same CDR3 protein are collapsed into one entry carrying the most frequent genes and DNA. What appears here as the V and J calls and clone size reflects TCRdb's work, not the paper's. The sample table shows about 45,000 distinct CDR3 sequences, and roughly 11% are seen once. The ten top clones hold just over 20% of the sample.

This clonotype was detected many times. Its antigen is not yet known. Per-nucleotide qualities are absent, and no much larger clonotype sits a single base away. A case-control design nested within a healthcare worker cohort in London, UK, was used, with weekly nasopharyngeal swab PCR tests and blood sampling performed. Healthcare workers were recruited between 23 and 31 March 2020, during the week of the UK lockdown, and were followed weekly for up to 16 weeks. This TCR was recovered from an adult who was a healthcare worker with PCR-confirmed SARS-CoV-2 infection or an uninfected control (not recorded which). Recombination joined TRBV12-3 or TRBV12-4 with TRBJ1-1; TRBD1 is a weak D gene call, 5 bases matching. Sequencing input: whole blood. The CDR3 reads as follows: CASSTTPGPYTEAFF. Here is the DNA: TGTGCCAGCAGTACCACCCCGGGGCCGTACACTGAAGCTTTCTTT.